The source of this T cell receptor (beta chain) is a study of cytomegalovirus exposure and HLA in healthy donors listed by TCRdb under 2017. Broadly, across the study: According to an earlier analysis of a few hundred of the donors, 150 million to 200 million T cells yielded 117 million unique TCR beta sequences and around 280 Gb of sequence data. Approximately 300 gigabases of sequencing data and approximately 92 million unique TCR sequences made up an early release that covered 500 to 700 HLA-typed donors. Among the roughly 400 genotyped donors, roughly 80% belonged to the genetic ancestry cluster associated with self-reported Caucasian donors. The aim of the study was to test whether cataloging public T cell receptors could identify signatures of past pathogen exposure. The study profiled the T cell repertoires of under 700 subjects by immunosequencing and related them to cytomegalovirus serostatus. Along with the approximately 700-subject first cohort, a separate validation cohort of around 120 different subjects was used. The study combined high-throughput TCR immunosequencing, statistical association of individual TCRs with disease status, and machine learning to predict cytomegalovirus infection status. A later analysis re-examined previously published TCR beta repertoires from over 500 donors and added high-resolution HLA genotyping to investigate patterns of TCR occurrence. Rather than drawing on any new phenotypic data, the later analysis identified candidate immune exposures from TCR beta sequences and the way those sequences occurred across donors. To decide whether each TCR beta V gene segment behaved as functional or pseudogenic, an earlier analysis of nearly 600 of the donors relied on high-throughput TCR beta sequencing. Donor age, sex, ethnicity and CMV serostatus were collected together with the repertoire data. A later genetic analysis used genome-wide SNP genotypes for about 60% of the 666 donors, treating that subset as a discovery cohort. All discovery cohort repertoires had been generated using a single sequencing platform. HLA typing covered class I and class II loci at four-digit resolution. The number of typed donors differed by locus: roughly 629-640 for A, B, C, DRB1 and DQB1; some 500 for DQA1; fewer than 610 for DPA1; and some 430 for DPB1. Roughly five DR-DQ haplotypes were treated as single units for association and clustering because of strong linkage in the cohort. Across around 400 genotyped donors of the cohort, an average of approximately 240,000 unique TCR beta nucleotide sequences per donor were sequenced, and roughly 18% of those sequences were non-productive. The paper's findings and limits, for the study overall: Compared with the approximately 670-donor mean, donors in an Asian-associated ancestry cluster had fewer N-insertions in productive TCRs, according to a later genetic analysis. Some IMGT-functional V segments, including TRBV6-2 and TRBV6-3, could not be distinguished by the 87-base-pair reads and were therefore excluded. In both the original and validation cohorts, the classifier was reported to diagnose cytomegalovirus status with high specificity and sensitivity. The authors suggested that the approach could potentially be extended to other disease states and immunological phenotypes. Most TCR sequences were observed very rarely across donors, whereas some public TCRs were present in many individuals. A few of the identified cytomegalovirus-associated TCR beta chains were confirmed in vitro to be specific for cytomegalovirus antigens. In a later genetic analysis, a missense DCLRE1C variant was associated with V-gene and J-gene trimming of TCR beta chains, and the association was replicated in an independent cohort. The earlier analysis of 587 of the donors excluded 15 to 20 rarely observed V segments, including chromosome 9 orphons, because counts were too low. In a later analysis, some 18,000 TCR beta sequences were associated with specific HLA alleles at a false discovery rate of 0.05. In a later analysis, several top co-occurrence clusters were reported to appear linked to parvovirus B19, influenza, CMV and Epstein-Barr virus. A cluster of highly shared sequence variants was judged likely to be a technical artifact of the sequencing pipeline. Most CMV-associated TCR beta chains appeared to be HLA-restricted in a later analysis, and the HLA associations seemed to be driven largely by CMV exposure. Presence/absence analyses assumed roughly uniform sequencing depth across donors, an assumption that may not hold. A later analysis found that HLA-associated TCR beta chains were more clonally expanded and had lower generation probabilities than equally common non-associated chains. Only TCR beta chains were sequenced in this cohort, and the absence of alpha or paired-chain data limited detectable features. Strong co-occurrence of HLA alleles, especially DR and DQ, made assigning TCR associations to individual alleles difficult. Linkage disequilibrium might explain the correlated functional status among segregating V segments, but an unknown experimental factor could not be excluded. A later analysis found that TCR association rates varied across HLA loci, with DRB1 alleles showing the most associated TCRs and HLA-C alleles the fewest. CMV serostatus was the only immune exposure information available for the cohort. A further reported finding was that TCR beta sequences accurately predicted the HLA-A and HLA-B alleles for most subjects in the first cohort. Because HLA typing was missing for some donors at each locus, association tests included only the typed subset. The study listed approximately 150 TCR beta chains as associated with cytomegalovirus. Broadly in line with IMGT annotations, most TCR beta V segments showed up in productive rearrangements about 87% or about 30% of the time in an earlier analysis of 587 of the donors.

In the case of this clone: The antigen it binds to is not known. Per-base qualities were not stored, and no clone one base away is much larger.

The library was produced with the immunoSEQ multiplex PCR assay. For the multiplex PCR, a mixture combining 60 forward primers for TCR Vbeta segments and 13 reverse primers for TCR Jbeta segments was used. The CDR3 region of rearranged TCR beta genes was amplified from genomic DNA with a multiplex PCR assay. The amplified TCR beta libraries were sequenced on the Illumina HiSeq System as 87-base-pair reads. Regarding the original processing steps: A later analysis counted some 80 million unique TCR beta chains across the roughly 700 repertoires, and some 11 million of these chains were shared by at least two donors. To remove PCR and sequencing errors, raw reads were error-corrected and collapsed into unique sequences using a nearest-neighbor algorithm that merged closely related sequences. Alignment of CDR3 sequences to IMGT reference sequences was used to assign V, D and J gene segments. Each retained sequence needed at least a six-nucleotide match to both a V gene segment and a J gene segment. Rearrangements were classified as productive when the CDR3 lacked stop codons and remained in frame with V and J, and all other rearrangements were classified as non-productive. CDR3 was defined according to IMGT convention as the region running from the second conserved V-encoded cysteine to the conserved J-encoded phenylalanine. Sequences without an unambiguous match to a single V gene segment were excluded from the earlier analysis of a few hundred of the donors. In an earlier analysis of approximately 590 of the donors, a V segment was called functional when productive rearrangements were above 56.7%, and segregating when the standard deviation between donors exceeded 5%. To diagnose cytomegalovirus status from the catalog of TCR beta chain sequences, a statistical classification framework was built. In a later analysis, V and J genes were assigned by comparing TCR nucleotide sequences against IMGT/GENE-DB human TR gene sequences. A later analysis assigned CDR3 sequences and most-parsimonious VDJ recombination scenarios with the TCRdist pipeline. A later analysis defined each TCR beta chain by its CDR3 amino acid sequence plus V-gene family, and excluded reads lacking a unique V-gene family. As a way to deal with suspected cross-contamination and a sequencing artifact, a later analysis dropped nearly 600 nucleotide sequences that were highly shared and had low generation probability. For each public chain, a later analysis derived a clonal expansion index from normalized ranks of inferred template counts within each repertoire. Generation probabilities in a later analysis came from a VDJ recombination model fitted to out-of-frame rearrangements, and those results were checked against IGoR. In a later analysis, hypergeometric tests were used to score TCR-TCR, TCR-HLA and TCR-CMV co-occurrence, with a repertoire-size bias correction applied to TCR pairs. False discovery rates were estimated in a later analysis by permuting HLA or CMV assignments 20 times. In a later analysis, co-occurring TCRs were grouped with DBSCAN, and TCRdist sequence similarity was added when clustering was performed within HLA-allele-positive subsets. Co-occurrence clustering excluded repertoires with fewer than 30,000 or more than 120,000 public chains, plus five with anomalous nucleotide sharing. TCRdb provides this immuneACCESS table in a form limited to in-frame rearrangements. Some clones are lacking; in checked studies, under half of them reflect an unresolved V gene, and why the rest are absent is not known. V and J calls and clone size are as listed in that table; D and trimming were resolved from the DNA. The sample table holds roughly 290,000 clones, of which around 90% were seen once. The top ten clones comprise approximately 2.2% of the sample.

In total, 630 or so healthy bone marrow donors made up the cohort. At the time of sampling, every cohort member was nominally healthy, though immune exposures that went unrecorded were likely present. The donor was CMV seronegative and belonged to the group of more than 300 seronegative cohort members. Each donor provided a peripheral blood sample, and peripheral blood mononuclear cells were used for TCR beta sequencing. Genomic DNA extraction from the blood cell samples was performed with the Qiagen DNeasy Blood Extraction Kit. As encoded in the germline V gene, CDR1 is SNHLY while CDR2 is FYNNEI. The germline ends are 17 bases apart after V is trimmed by 10 bases and J by 1 base. The CDR3 goes from the cysteine to the phenylalanine over 14 residues. Only the CDR3 DNA stays, 42 bases, in frame from base 1.

In this chain, TRBV2 is recombined with TRBJ2-7, with the D gene not clear enough to name. Sequenced sample: PBMCs. This clonotype was obtained from a woman under 30 in good health and CMV-seronegative. This receptor has the CDR3 CATRGEHLSYEQYF. Read as DNA, the sequence is TGTGCCACCCGAGGCGAACACCTATCCTACGAGCAGTACTTC.